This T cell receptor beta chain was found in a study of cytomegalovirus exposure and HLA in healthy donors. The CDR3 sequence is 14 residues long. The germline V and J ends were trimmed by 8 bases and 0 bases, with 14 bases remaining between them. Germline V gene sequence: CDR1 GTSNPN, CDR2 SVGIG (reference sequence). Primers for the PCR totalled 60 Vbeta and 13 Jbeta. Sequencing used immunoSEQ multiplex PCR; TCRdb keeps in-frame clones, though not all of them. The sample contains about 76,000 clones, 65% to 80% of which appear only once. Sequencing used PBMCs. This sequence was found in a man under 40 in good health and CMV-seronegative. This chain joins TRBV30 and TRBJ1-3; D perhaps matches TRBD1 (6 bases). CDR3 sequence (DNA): TGTGCCGGAGACAGGAGCTTCTCTGGAAACACCATATATTTT. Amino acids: CAGDRSFSGNTIYF.